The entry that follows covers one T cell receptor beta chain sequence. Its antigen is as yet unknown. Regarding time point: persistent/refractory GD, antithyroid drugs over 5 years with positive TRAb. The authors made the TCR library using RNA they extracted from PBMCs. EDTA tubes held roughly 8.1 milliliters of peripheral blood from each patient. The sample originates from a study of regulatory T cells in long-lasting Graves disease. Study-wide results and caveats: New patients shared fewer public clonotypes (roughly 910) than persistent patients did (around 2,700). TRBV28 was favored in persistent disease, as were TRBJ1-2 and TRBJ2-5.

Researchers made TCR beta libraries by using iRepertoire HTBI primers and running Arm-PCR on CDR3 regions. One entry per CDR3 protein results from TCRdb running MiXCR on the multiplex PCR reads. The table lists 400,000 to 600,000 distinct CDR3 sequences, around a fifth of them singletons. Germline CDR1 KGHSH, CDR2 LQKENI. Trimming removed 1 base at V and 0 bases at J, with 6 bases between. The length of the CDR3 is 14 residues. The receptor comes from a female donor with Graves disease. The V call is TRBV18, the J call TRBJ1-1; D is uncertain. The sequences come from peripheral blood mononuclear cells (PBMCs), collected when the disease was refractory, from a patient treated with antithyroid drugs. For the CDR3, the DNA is TGTGCCAGCTCACCACTAGACATGAACACTGAAGCTTTCTTT. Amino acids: CASSPLDMNTEAFF.